The clone carrying this TCR beta chain has more than one count but fewer than ten. The data were taken from a study of response to subunit inactivated influenza vaccine. V lost 4 bases to trimming and J lost 15 bases, with 15 bases between them. CDR1 and CDR2 from the germline V gene are SGHAT and FQNNGV. The CDR3 consists of 12 residues. From the RT-PCR reads, TCRdb called clonotypes with MiXCR, one entry per CDR3 protein. Of 530,000 or so distinct CDR3 sequences listed, 10% to 15% were seen once; the top ten hold roughly a tenth. The sequence derives from a man aged 50-59 years who received an inactivated influenza vaccine. The sample was PBMCs from blood, taken on the day of vaccination. The chain recombines TRBV11-2 with TRBJ2-2; the D gene is possibly TRBD2 (5 bases). Here the CDR3 DNA reads TGTGCCAGCAGCTCCCAGGCGGAGGATATGTTTTTT. Translation: CASSSQAEDMFF.